The T cell receptor beta chain described here comes from a study of human T cells and chemical hapten exposure. The V gene lost 7 bases and the J gene lost 1 base, with 13 bases spanning the gap. The CDR3 contains 14 residues. TCRdb fed the RACE reads into MiXCR, producing one record per CDR3 protein. This sample has some 150,000 distinct CDR3 sequences, with about an eighth found just once. This clonotype came up many times. Described time point: patch test 2, 6 weeks after DPC sensitization. Specified treatment: therapeutic diphenylcyclopropenone sensitization with weekly scalp DPC. In every case, blood was obtained before the patch test was applied.

The source of this sequence is a woman in her fifties or sixties with alopecia areata. Some clones in this sample may be carry-over from other donors' samples. This sample comprised whole blood, obtained in connection with sensitization to the hapten diphenylcyclopropenone (DPC). V is TRBV12-3 or TRBV12-4 and J is TRBJ1-1, with D perhaps TRBD1 (6 bases). CDR3 region: CASTLTGANTEAFF. The CDR3 DNA sequence: TGTGCCAGCACCTTGACAGGTGCGAACACTGAAGCTTTCTTT.